Reported below is one TCR beta chain. Its antigen is not identified. CDR1 is LGHNA, CDR2 YNFKEQ, per germline. V dropped 0 bases and J dropped 5 bases, with 8 bases sitting between them. This CDR3 region has 13 residues. The entry originates in a study of T cell responses to AZD1222 COVID-19 vaccine. General study points: Reports indicate that nearly half of spike-specific TCRs are directed at unmutated variant regions. Repertoires were obtained solely post-peak T cell response.

Clones were read by immunoSEQ multiplex PCR, and TCRdb kept only the in-frame ones, dropping some. The table shows about 150,000 clones, with about nine tenths occurring only once. The V call is TRBV4-2, the J call TRBJ2-7, with D unresolved. The sequence derives from an adult in good health. The input for sequencing was peripheral blood, taken on day 0 of AZD1222 vaccination. Here the CDR3 DNA reads TGTGCCAGCAGCCAAGAACGGTTCAACGAGCAGTACTTC. Translation gives CASSQERFNEQYF.